The present T cell receptor (beta chain) was sequenced within a study of cytomegalovirus exposure and HLA in healthy donors. Overall study results and limits: Prior analysis indicated that the majority of TCR beta V segments exhibited productivity approximately 90% or approximately 30% of the time. For most TCR sequences rarity was the rule, although some public TCRs occurred in many donors. TCR association rates varied by HLA locus in a later analysis, with DRB1 highest and HLA-C lowest.

For this clone: The antigen is not known.

A multiplex PCR was run with 60 Vbeta primers and 13 Jbeta primers. As handled by the study authors: The count from a later analysis was some 83 million unique TCR beta chains, around 11 million of them shared. Profiling relied on immunoSEQ multiplex PCR, and the TCRdb table lists in-frame clones only, not all of them. V and J calls and clone size are copied from that table; D and trimming were computed from the DNA. Altogether 90,000 to 120,000 clones are present, over 75% being singletons, with the ten largest covering approximately 5.3%. With 5 bases clipped from V and 2 bases from J, the junction kept 5 bases outside the gene matches. CDR1 SGHRS and CDR2 YFSETQ come from the germline V gene. This CDR3 spans 15 amino acids.

The V call is TRBV5-1, the J call TRBJ1-4, with 8 nucleotides matching TRBD1. This TCR derives from a woman aged 18 to 35 in good health and CMV-seropositive. Sequenced input: PBMCs. The CDR3 sequence is CASSLQGATNEKLFF. The CDR3 region has the DNA TGCGCCAGCAGTTTGCAGGGGGCCACTAATGAAAAACTGTTTTTT.